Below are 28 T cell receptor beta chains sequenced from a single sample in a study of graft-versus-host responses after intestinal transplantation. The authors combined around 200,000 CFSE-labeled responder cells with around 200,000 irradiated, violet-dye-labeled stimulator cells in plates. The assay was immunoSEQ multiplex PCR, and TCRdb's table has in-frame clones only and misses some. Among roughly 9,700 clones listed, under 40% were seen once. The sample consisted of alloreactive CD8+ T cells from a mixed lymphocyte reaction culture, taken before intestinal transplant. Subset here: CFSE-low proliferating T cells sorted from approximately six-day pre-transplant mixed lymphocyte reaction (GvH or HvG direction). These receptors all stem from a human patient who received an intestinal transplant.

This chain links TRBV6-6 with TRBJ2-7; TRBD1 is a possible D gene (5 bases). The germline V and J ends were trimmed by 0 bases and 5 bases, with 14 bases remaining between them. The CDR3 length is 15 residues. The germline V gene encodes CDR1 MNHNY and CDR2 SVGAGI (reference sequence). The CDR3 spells CASSYSETVTDEQYF. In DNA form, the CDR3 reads TGTGCCAGCAGTTACTCCGAGACAGTGACTGACGAGCAGTACTTC.

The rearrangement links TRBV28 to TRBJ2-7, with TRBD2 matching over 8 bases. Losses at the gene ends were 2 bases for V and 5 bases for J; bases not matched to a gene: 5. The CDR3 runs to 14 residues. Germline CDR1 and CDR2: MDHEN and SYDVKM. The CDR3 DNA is TGTGCCAGCAGTTTAGGGCGGGAGGCTGACGAGCAGTACTTC. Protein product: CASSLGREADEQYF. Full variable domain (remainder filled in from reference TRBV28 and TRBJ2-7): DVKVTQSSRYLVKRTGEKVFLECVQDMDHENMFWYRQDPGLGLRLIYFSYDVKMKEKGDIPEGYSVSREKKERFSLILESASTNQTSMYLCASSLGREADEQYFGPGTRLTVT.

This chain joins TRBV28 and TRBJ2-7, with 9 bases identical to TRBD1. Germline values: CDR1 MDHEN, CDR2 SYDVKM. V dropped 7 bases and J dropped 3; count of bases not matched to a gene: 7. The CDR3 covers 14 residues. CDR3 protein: CASNTGGVGYEQYF. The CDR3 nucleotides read TGTGCCAGCAACACAGGGGGCGTTGGCTACGAGCAGTACTTC.

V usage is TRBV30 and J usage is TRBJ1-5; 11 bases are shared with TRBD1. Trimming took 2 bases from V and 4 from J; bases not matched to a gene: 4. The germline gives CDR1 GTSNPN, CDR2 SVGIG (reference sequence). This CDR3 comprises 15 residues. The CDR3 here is CAWSRGQGGNQPQHF. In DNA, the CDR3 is TGTGCCTGGAGTAGGGGACAGGGGGGAAATCAGCCCCAGCATTTT.

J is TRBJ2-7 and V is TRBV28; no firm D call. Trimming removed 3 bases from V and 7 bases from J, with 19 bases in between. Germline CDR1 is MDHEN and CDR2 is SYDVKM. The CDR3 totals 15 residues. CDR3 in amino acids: CASSLSSEAFGEQYF. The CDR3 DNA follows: TGTGCCAGCAGTTTGTCCAGTGAGGCTTTTGGAGAGCAGTACTTC. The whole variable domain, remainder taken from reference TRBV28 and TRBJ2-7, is DVKVTQSSRYLVKRTGEKVFLECVQDMDHENMFWYRQDPGLGLRLIYFSYDVKMKEKGDIPEGYSVSREKKERFSLILESASTNQTSMYLCASSLSSEAFGEQYFGPGTRLTVT.

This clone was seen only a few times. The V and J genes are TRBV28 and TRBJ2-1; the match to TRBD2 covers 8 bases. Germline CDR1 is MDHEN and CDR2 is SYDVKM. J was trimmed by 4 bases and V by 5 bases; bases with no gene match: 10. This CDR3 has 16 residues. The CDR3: CASSLAGGAPYNEQFF. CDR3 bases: TGTGCCAGCAGTCTCGCCGGGGGGGCGCCTTACAATGAGCAGTTCTTC. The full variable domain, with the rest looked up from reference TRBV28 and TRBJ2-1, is DVKVTQSSRYLVKRTGEKVFLECVQDMDHENMFWYRQDPGLGLRLIYFSYDVKMKEKGDIPEGYSVSREKKERFSLILESASTNQTSMYLCASSLAGGAPYNEQFFGPGTRLTVL.

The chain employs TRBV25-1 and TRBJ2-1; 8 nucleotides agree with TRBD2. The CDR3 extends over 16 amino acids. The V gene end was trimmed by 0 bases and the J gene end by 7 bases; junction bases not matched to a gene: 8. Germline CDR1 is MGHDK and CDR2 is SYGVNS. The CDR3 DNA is TGTGCCAGCAGTGAATATGATAGCGGGACTGCGAATGAGCAGTTCTTC. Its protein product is CASSEYDSGTANEQFF.

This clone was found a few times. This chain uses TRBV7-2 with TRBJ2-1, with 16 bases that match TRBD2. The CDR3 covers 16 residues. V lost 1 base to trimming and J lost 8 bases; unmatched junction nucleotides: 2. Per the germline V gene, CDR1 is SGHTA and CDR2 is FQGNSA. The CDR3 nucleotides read TGTGCCAGCAGCTTAGAGGGACTAGCGGGGGGGTATGAGCAGTTCTTC. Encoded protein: CASSLEGLAGGYEQFF.

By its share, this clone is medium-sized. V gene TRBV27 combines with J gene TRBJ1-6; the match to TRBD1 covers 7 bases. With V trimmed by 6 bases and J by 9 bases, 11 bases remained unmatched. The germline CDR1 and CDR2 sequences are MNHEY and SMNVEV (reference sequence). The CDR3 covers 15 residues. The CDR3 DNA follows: TGTGCCAGCAGGTCGTCGGTACAGGGGCTTTCACCCCTCCACTTT. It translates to CASRSSVQGLSPLHF.

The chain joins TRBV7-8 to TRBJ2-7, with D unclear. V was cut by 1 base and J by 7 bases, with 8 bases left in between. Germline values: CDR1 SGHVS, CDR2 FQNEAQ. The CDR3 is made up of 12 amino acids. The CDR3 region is CASSLGGGEQYF. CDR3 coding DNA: TGTGCCAGCAGCTTAGGAGGCGGAGAGCAGTACTTC.

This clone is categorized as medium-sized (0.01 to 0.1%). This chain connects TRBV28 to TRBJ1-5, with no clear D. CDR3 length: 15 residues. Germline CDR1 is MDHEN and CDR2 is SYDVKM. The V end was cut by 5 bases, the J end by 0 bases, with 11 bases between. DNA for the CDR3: TGTGCCAGCAGTATGTGGGCAGTTAGCAATCAGCCCCAGCATTTT. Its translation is CASSMWAVSNQPQHF.

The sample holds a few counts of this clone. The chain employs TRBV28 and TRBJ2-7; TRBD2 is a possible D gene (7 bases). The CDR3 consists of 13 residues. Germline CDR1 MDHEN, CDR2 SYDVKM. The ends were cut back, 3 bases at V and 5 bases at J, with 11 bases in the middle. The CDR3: CASSLGGGDEQYF. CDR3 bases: TGTGCCAGCAGTTTGGGGGGGGGCGACGAGCAGTACTTC. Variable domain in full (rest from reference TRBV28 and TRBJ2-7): DVKVTQSSRYLVKRTGEKVFLECVQDMDHENMFWYRQDPGLGLRLIYFSYDVKMKEKGDIPEGYSVSREKKERFSLILESASTNQTSMYLCASSLGGGDEQYFGPGTRLTVT.

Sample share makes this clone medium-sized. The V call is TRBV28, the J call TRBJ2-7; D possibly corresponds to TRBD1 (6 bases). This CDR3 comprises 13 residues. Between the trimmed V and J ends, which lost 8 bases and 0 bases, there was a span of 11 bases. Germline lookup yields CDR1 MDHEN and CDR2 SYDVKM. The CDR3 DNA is TGTGCCAGCGGGTGGACAGCCTCCTACGAGCAGTACTTC. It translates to CASGWTASYEQYF.

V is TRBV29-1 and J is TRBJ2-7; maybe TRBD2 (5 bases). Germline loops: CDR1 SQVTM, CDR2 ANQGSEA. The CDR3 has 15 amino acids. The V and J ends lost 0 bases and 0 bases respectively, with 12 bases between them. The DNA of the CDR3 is TGCAGCGTTGAAGATTACGGGGAATCCTCCTACGAGCAGTACTTC. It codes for CSVEDYGESSYEQYF.

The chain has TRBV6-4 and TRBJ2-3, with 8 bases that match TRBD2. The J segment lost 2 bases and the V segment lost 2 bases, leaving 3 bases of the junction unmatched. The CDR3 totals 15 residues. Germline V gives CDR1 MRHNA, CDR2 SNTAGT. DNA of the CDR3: TGTGCCAGCAGTGACGGCGGGGGGAACACAGATACGCAGTATTTT. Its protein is CASSDGGGNTDTQYF.

The CDR3 here is CASSPWGGQETQYF. CDR3 DNA: TGTGCCAGCAGCCCATGGGGGGGGCAAGAGACCCAGTACTTC. The genes are TRBV11-2 and TRBJ2-5; 7 positions match TRBD2. Germline CDR1 reads SGHAT; CDR2 reads FQNNGV. V was clipped by 5 bases and J by 2 bases; unmatched bases: 5. The CDR3 covers 14 residues.

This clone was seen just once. CDR3 nucleotides: TGTGCCAGCAGCAATTCCGGGACAGGGGAAGCTTTCTTT. Amino acids: CASSNSGTGEAFF. The chain employs TRBV5-4 and TRBJ1-1; 9 nucleotides match TRBD1. CDR1 and CDR2 from the germline V gene are SGHNT and YYREEE (reference sequence). The CDR3 extends over 13 amino acids. V gave up 4 bases and J gave up 8 bases; unmatched junction bases: 6.

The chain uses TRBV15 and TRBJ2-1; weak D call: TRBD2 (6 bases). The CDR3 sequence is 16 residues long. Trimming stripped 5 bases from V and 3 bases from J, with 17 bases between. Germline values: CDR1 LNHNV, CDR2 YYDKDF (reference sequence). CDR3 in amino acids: CATSPPTREVYNEQFF. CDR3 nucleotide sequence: TGTGCCACCAGCCCCCCCACCAGGGAGGTCTACAATGAGCAGTTCTTC.

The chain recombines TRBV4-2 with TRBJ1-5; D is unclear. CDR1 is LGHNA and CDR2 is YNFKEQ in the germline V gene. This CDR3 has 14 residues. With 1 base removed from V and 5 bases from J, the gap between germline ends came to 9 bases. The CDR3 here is CASSQVSGHQPQHF. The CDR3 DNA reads TGTGCCAGCAGCCAAGTCAGCGGCCATCAGCCCCAGCATTTT.

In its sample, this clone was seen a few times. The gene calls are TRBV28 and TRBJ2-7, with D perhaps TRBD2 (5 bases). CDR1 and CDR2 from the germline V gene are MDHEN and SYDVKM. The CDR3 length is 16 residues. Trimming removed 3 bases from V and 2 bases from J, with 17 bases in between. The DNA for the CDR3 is TGTGCCAGCAGTTTCTGGATGGAGGACGCAACCTACGAGCAGTACTTC. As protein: CASSFWMEDATYEQYF.

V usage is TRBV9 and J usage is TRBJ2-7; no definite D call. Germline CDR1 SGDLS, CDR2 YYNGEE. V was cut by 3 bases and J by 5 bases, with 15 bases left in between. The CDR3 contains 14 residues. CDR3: CASSEDARQDEQYF. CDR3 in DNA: TGTGCCAGCAGCGAGGATGCCCGGCAGGACGAGCAGTACTTC. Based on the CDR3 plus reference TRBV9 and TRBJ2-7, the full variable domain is DSGVTQTPKHLITATGQRVTLRCSPRSGDLSVYWYQQSLDQGLQFLIQYYNGEERAKGNILERFSAQQFPDLHSELNLSSLELGDSALYFCASSEDARQDEQYFGPGTRLTVT.

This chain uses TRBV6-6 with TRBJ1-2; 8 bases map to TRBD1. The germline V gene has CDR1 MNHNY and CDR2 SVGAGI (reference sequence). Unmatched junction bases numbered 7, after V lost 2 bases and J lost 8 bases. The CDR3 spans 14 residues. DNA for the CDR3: TGTGCCAGCAGTTACCTGGACAGGGAGTACGGCTACACCTTC. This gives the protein CASSYLDREYGYTF.

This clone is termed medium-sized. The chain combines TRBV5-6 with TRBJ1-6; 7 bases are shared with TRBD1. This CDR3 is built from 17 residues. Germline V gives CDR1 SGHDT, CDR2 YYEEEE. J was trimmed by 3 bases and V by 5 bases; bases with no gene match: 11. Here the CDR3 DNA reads TGTGCCAGCAGTACCAGGGGGGAGTACGGCTATAATTCACCCCTCCACTTT. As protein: CASSTRGEYGYNSPLHF.

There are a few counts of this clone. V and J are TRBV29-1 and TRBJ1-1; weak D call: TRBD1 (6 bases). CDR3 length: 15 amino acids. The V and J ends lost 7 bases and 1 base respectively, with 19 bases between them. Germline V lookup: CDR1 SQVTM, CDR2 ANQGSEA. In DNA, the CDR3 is TGCAGCGCTCTTGGTTGGGGGGGCCGGAACACTGAAGCTTTCTTT. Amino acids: CSALGWGGRNTEAFF.

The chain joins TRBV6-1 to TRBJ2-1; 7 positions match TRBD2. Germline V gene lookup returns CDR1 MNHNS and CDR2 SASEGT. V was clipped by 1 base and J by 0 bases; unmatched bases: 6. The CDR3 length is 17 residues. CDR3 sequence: CASSEVPAGVSYNEQFF. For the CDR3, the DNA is TGTGCCAGCAGTGAAGTCCCGGCGGGGGTCTCCTACAATGAGCAGTTCTTC.

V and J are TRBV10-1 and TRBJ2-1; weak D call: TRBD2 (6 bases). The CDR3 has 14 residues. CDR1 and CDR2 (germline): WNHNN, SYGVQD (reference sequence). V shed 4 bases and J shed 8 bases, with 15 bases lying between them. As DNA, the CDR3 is TGCGCCAGCAGTGGGGAGGACGGGCTCGATGAGCAGTTCTTC. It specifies CASSGEDGLDEQFF.

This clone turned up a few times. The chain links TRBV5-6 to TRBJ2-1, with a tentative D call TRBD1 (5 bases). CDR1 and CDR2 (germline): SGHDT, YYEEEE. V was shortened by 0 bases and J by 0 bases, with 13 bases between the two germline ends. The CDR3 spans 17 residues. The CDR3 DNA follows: TGTGCCAGCAGCTTGGGACAGACCCTAAGCTCCTACAATGAGCAGTTCTTC. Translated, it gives CASSLGQTLSSYNEQFF. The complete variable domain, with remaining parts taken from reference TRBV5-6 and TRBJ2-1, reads DAGVTQSPTHLIKTRGQQVTLRCSPKSGHDTVSWYQQALGQGPQFIFQYYEEEERQRGNFPDRFSGHQFPNYSSELNVNALLLGDSALYLCASSLGQTLSSYNEQFFGPGTRLTVL.

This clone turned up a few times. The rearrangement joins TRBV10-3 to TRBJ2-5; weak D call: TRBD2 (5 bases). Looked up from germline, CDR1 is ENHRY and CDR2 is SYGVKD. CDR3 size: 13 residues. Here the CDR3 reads CATRAPGEETQYF. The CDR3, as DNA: TGTGCGACTCGGGCTCCCGGGGAAGAGACCCAGTACTTC.